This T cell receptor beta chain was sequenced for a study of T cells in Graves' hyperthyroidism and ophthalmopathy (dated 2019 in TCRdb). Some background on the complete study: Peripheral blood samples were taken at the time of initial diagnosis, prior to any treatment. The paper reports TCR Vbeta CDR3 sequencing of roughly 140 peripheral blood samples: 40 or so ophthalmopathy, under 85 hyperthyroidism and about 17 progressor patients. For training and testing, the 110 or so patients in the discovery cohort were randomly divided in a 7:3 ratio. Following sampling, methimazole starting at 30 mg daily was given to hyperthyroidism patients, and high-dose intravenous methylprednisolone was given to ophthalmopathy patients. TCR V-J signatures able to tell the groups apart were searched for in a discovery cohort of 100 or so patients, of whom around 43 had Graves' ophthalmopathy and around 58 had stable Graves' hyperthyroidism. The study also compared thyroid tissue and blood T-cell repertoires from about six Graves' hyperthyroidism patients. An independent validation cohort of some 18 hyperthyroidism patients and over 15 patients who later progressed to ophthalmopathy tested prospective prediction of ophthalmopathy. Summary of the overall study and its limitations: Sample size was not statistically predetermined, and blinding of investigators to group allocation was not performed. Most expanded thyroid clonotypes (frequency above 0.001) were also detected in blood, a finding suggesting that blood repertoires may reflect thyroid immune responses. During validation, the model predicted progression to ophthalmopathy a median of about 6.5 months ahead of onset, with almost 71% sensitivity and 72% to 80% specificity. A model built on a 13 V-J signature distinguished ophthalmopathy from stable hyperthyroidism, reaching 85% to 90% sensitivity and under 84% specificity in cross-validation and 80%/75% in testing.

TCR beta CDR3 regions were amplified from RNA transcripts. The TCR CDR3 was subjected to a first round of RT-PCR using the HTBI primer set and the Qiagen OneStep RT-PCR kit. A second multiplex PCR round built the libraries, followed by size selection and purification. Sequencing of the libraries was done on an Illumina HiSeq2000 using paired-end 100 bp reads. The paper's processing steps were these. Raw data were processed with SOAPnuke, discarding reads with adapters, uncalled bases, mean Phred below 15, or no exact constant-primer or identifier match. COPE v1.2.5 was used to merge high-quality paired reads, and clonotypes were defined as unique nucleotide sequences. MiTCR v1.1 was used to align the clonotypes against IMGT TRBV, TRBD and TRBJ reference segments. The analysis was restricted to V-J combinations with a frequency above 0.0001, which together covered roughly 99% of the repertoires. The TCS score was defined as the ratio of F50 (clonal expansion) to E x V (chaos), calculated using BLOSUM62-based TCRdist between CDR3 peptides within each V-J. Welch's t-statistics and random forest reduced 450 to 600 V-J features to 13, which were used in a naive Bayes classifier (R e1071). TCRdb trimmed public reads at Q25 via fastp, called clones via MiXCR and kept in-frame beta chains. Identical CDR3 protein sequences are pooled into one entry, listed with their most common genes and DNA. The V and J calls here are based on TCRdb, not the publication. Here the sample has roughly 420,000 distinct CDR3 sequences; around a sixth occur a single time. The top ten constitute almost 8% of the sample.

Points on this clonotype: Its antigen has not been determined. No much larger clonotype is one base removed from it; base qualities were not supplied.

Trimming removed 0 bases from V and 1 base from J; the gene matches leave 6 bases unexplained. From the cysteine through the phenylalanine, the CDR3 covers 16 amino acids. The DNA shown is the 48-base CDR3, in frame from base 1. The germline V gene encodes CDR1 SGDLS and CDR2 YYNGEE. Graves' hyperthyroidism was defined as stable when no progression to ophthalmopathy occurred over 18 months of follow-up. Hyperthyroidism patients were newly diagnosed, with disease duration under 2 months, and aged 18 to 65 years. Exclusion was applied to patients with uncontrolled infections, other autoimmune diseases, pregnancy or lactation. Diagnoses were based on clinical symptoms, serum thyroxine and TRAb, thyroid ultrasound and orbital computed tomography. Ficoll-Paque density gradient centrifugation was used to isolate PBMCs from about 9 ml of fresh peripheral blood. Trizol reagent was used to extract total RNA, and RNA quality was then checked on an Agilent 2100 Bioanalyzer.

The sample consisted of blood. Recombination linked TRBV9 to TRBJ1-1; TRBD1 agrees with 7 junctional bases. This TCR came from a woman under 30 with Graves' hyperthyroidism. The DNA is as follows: TGTGCCAGCAGCGTAGGCGTACAGGGGAGGAACACTGAAGCTTTCTTT. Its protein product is CASSVGVQGRNTEAFF. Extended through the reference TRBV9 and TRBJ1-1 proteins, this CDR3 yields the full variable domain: DSGVTQTPKHLITATGQRVTLRCSPRSGDLSVYWYQQSLDQGLQFLIQYYNGEERAKGNILERFSAQQFPDLHSELNLSSLELGDSALYFCASSVGVQGRNTEAFFGQGTRLTVV.